This T cell receptor beta chain was found in a study of early T cells in non-severe SARS-CoV-2 infection. Study in general: The input, bulk RNA from unsorted whole blood, was sequenced, and chains were unpaired.

Study-wide results and limits: Anti-spike CD8 responses were favored by VDJdb matching, which missed private and CD4 specificities.

The TCR library protocol was used to attach unique molecular identifiers. These identifiers were attached to individual cDNA molecules. TCRdb redid the calling of the 5' RACE reads with MiXCR, one entry per CDR3 protein. The sample contains fewer than 100,000 distinct CDR3 sequences, 11% of which appear only once. Trimming removed 2 bases from V and 3 bases from J, with 11 bases in between. The CDR3 is 14 amino acids. The V gene's germline CDR1 is LGHDT and CDR2 YNNKEL (reference sequence). This clonotype was seen repeatedly, ten times or more. Its antigen is still unknown. What was sequenced was whole blood. This clonotype was obtained from an adult who was a healthcare worker with PCR-confirmed SARS-CoV-2 infection or an uninfected control (not recorded which). The chain is built from TRBV3-1 and TRBJ2-7, with D possibly matching TRBD1 (6 bases). The CDR3 bases are TGTGCCAGCAGCCAATTCACAGGGAACTACGAGCAGTACTTC. This sequence encodes CASSQFTGNYEQYF.